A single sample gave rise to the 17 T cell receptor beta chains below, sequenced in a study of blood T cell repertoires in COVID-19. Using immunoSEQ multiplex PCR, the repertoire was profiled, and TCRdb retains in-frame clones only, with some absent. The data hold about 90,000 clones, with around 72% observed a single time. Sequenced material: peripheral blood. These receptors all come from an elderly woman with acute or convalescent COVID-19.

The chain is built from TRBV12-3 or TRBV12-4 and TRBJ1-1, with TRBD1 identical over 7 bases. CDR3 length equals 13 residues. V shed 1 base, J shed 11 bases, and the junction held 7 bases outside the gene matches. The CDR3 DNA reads TGTGCCAGCAGTTTAGGTCAGGACAGGCATGCTTTCTTT. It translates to CASSLGQDRHAFF.

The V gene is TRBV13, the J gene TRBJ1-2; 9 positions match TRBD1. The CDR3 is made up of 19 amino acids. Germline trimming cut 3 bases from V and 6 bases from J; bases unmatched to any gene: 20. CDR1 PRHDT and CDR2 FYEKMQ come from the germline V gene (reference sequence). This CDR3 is CASSLRGARDRARENGYTF. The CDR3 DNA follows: TGTGCCAGCAGCTTGCGGGGGGCGCGGGACAGGGCTCGAGAAAATGGCTACACCTTC.

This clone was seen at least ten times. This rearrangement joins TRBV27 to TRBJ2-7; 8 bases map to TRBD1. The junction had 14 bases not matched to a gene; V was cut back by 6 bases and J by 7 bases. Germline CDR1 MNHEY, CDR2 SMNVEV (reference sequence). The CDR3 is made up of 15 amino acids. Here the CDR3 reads CASRLKDRVPGEQYF. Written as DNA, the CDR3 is TGTGCCAGCAGACTAAAGGACAGGGTCCCGGGGGAGCAGTACTTC.

In nucleotides, the CDR3 is TGCAGCGCTAGTAGCGTCTATGGCTACACCTTC. Its protein product is CSASSVYGYTF. The chain uses TRBV29-1 and TRBJ1-2; no clear D. From germline, CDR1 is SQVTM and CDR2 ANQGSEA. The CDR3 is made up of 11 amino acids. V lost 7 bases, J lost 4 bases, and 10 bases lay in between.

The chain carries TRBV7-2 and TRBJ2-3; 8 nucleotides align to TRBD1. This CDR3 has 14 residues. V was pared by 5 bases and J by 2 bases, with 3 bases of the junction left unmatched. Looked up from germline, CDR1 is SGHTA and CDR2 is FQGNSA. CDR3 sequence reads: CASSRDRHTDTQYF. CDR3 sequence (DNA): TGTGCCAGCAGCAGGGACAGGCACACAGATACGCAGTATTTT.

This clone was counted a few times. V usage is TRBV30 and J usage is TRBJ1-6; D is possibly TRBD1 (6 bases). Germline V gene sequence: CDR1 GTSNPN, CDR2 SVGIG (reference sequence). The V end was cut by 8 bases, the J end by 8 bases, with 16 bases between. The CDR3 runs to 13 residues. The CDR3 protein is CARGEGGHSPLHF. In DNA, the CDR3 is TGTGCCCGAGGGGAGGGGGGGCATTCACCCCTCCACTTT.

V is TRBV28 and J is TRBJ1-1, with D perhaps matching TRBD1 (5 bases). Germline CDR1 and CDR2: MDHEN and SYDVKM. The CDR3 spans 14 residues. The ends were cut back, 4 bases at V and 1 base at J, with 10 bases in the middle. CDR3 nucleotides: TGTGCCAGCAGTTACTACAGGACGAACACTGAAGCTTTCTTT. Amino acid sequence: CASSYYRTNTEAFF.

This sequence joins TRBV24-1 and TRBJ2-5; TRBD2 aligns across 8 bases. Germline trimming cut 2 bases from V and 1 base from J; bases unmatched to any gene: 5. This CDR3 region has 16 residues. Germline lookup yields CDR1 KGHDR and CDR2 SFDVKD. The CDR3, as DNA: TGTGCCACCAGTGATTCCCCCGGGGGGGCCCAAGAGACCCAGTACTTC. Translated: CATSDSPGGAQETQYF.

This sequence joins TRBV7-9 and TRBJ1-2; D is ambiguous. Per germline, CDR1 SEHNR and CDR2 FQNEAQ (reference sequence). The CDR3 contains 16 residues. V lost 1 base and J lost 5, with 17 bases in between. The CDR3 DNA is TGTGCCAGCAGCTTAGGAGGCGGCTCATGGCCGTATGGCTACACCTTC. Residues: CASSLGGGSWPYGYTF.

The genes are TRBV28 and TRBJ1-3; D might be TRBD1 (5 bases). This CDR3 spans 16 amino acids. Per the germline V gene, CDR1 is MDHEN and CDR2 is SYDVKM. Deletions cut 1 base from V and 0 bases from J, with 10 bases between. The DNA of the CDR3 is TGTGCCAGCAGTTTATATAGCGGGGGCTCTGGAAACACCATATATTTT. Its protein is CASSLYSGGSGNTIYF.

CDR3: CSVGTMGAPQETQYF. The CDR3 nucleotides are TGCAGCGTTGGGACGATGGGGGCTCCCCAAGAGACCCAGTACTTC. The chain couples TRBV29-1 to TRBJ2-5; D perhaps matches TRBD1 (6 bases). CDR3 size: 15 residues. Germline V gene sequence: CDR1 SQVTM, CDR2 ANQGSEA. Trimming cost V 4 bases and J 1 base, with 16 bases left between them.

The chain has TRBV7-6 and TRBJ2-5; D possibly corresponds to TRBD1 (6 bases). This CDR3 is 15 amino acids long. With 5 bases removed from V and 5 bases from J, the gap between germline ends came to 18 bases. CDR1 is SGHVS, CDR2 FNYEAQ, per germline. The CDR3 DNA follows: TGTGCCAGCAGCCCGCGGCAGGGGCCTGGGGAGACCCAGTACTTC. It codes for CASSPRQGPGETQYF.

CDR3 region: CASSSYMNTEAFF. The CDR3 DNA follows: TGCGCCAGCAGCTCATACATGAACACTGAAGCTTTCTTT. The genes are TRBV5-1 and TRBJ1-1; D is unresolved. Trimming took off 3 bases at V and 0 bases at J, with 6 bases between the two ends. Germline CDR1 and CDR2: SGHRS and YFSETQ. This CDR3 is built from 13 residues.

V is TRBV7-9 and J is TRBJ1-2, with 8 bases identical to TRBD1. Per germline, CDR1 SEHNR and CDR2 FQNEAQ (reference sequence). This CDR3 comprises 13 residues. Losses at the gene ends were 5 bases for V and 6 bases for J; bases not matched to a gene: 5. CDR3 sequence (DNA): TGTGCCAGCAGCCCCTACAGGGGGGATGGCTACACCTTC. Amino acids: CASSPYRGDGYTF.

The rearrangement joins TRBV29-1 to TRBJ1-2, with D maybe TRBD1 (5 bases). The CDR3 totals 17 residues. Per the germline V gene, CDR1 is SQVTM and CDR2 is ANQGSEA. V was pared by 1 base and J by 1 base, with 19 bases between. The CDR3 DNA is TGCAGCGTTGAAGGTCAGGGTAGGGAAGCCATTAACTATGGCTACACCTTC. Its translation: CSVEGQGREAINYGYTF. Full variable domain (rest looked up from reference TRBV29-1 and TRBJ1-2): SAVISQKPSRDICQRGTSLTIQCQVDSQVTMMFWYRQQPGQSLTLIATANQGSEATYESGFVIDKFPISRPNLTFSTLTVSNMSPEDSSIYLCSVEGQGREAINYGYTFGSGTRLTVV.

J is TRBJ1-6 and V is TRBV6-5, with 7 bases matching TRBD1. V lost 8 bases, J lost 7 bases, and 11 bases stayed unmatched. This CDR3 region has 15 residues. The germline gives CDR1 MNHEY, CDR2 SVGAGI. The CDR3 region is CASGRDRTPNSPLHF. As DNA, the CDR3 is TGTGCCAGCGGCCGGGACAGAACCCCAAATTCACCCCTCCACTTT.

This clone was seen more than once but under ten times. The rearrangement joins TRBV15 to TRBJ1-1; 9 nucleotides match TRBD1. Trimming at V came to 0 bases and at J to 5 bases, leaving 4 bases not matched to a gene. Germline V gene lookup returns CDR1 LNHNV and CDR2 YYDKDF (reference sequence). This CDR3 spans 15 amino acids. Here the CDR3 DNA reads TGTGCCACCAGCAGAGATCGACAGGGGGGGACTGAAGCTTTCTTT. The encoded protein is CATSRDRQGGTEAFF. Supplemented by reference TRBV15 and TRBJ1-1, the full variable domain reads DAMVIQNPRYQVTQFGKPVTLSCSQTLNHNVMYWYQQKSSQAPKLLFHYYDKDFNNEADTPDNFQSRRPNTSFCFLDIRSPGLGDTAMYLCATSRDRQGGTEAFFGQGTRLTVV.